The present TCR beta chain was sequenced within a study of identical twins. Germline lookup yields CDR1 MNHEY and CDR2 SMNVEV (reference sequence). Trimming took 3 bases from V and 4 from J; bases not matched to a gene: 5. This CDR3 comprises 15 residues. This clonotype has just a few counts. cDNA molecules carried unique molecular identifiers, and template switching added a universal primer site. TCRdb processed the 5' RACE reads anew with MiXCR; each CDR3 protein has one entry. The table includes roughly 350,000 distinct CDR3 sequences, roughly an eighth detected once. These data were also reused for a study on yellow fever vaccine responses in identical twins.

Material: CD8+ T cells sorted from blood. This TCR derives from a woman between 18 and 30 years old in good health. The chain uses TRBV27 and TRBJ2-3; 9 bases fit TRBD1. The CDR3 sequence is CASSLGQGAPDTQYF. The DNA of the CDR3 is TGTGCCAGCAGTTTGGGACAGGGTGCCCCAGATACGCAGTATTTT.